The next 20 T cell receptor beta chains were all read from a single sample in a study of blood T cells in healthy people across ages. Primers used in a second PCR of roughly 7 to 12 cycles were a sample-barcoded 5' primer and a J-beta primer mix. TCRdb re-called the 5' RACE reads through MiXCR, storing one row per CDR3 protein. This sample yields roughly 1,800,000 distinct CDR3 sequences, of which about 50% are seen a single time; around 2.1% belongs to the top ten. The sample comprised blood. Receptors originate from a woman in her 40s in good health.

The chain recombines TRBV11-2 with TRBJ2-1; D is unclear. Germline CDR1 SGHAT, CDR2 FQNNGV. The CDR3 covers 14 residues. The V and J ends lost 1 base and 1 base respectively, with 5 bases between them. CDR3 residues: CASSLVKSYNEQFF. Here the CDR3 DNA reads TGTGCCAGCAGCTTAGTCAAGTCCTACAATGAGCAGTTCTTC.

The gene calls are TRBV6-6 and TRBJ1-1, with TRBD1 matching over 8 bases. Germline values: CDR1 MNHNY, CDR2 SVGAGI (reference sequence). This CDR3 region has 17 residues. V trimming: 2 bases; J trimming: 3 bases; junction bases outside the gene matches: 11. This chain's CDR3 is CASSYPDRVWSDTEAFF. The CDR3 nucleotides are TGTGCCAGCAGTTACCCGGACAGGGTGTGGTCGGACACTGAAGCTTTCTTT.

The CDR3 DNA sequence: TGCGCCAGCAGCCATAGAAGGGGACAGGGCCTCGGGGCCAACGTCCTGACTTTC. This translates into CASSHRRGQGLGANVLTF. This chain uses TRBV4-1 with TRBJ2-6, with 9 bases fitting TRBD1. The ends lost 3 bases at V and 4 bases at J; junction bases unmatched: 10. This CDR3 is 18 amino acids long. Germline assignment: CDR1 MGHRA and CDR2 YSYEKL.

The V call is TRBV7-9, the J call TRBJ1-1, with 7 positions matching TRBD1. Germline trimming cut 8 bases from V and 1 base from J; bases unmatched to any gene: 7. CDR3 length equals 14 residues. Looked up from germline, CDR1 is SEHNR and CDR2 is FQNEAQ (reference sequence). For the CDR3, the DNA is TGTGCCAGCGGCCGGTGGGACAGGAACACTGAAGCTTTCTTT. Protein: CASGRWDRNTEAFF.

CDR3 region: CASSYGLAPRGGEQYF. The CDR3 region has the DNA TGTGCCAGCAGTTACGGCCTCGCCCCGAGAGGCGGCGAGCAGTACTTC. The rearrangement links TRBV6-5 to TRBJ2-7; D is undetermined. V lost 2 bases, J lost 6 bases, and 20 bases lay in between. The germline gives CDR1 MNHEY, CDR2 SVGAGI. The CDR3 is 16 amino acids.

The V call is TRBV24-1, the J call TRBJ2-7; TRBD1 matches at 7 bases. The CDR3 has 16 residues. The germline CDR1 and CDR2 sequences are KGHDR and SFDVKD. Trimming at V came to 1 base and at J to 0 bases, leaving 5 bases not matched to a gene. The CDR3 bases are TGTGCCACCAGTGATTTACAGGGGCGGAACTCCTACGAGCAGTACTTC. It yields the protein CATSDLQGRNSYEQYF.

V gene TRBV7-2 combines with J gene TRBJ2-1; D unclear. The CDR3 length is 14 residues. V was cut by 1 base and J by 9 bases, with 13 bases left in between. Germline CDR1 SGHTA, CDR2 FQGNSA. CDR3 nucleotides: TGTGCCAGCAGCTTAGTTGGTCTTCGGGTTGAGCAGTTCTTC. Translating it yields CASSLVGLRVEQFF.

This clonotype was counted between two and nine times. The CDR3 spells CASSQRGDSYNEQFF. CDR3 nucleotides: TGCGCCAGCAGCCAAAGGGGGGACTCCTACAATGAGCAGTTCTTC. The genes are TRBV4-1 and TRBJ2-1; D possibly matches TRBD1 or TRBD2 (6 bases each). V was trimmed by 2 bases and J by 0 bases, leaving 8 bases between them. Looked up from germline, CDR1 is MGHRA and CDR2 is YSYEKL. CDR3 length equals 15 residues.

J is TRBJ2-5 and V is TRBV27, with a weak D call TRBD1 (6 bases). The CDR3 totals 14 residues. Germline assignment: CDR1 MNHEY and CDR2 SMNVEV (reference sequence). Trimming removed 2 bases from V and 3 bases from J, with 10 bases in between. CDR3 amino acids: CASSLDRTEETQYF. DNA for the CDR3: TGTGCCAGCAGTTTAGACAGGACGGAAGAGACCCAGTACTTC.

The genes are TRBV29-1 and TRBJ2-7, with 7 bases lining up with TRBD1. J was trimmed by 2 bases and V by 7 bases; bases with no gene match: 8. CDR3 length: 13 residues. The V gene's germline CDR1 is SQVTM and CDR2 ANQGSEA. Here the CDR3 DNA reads TGCAGCGCAGAGACAGGGTATGCCTACGAGCAGTACTTC. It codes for CSAETGYAYEQYF.

CDR3 region: CASRGNRGRAKNIQYF. CDR3 coding DNA: TGTGCCAGCCGGGGAAACAGGGGGCGCGCCAAAAACATTCAGTACTTC. The genes are TRBV6-5 and TRBJ2-4; 9 nucleotides match TRBD1. With 8 bases clipped from V and 1 base from J, the junction kept 9 bases outside the gene matches. CDR3 length equals 16 residues. CDR1 and CDR2 from the germline V gene are MNHEY and SVGAGI.

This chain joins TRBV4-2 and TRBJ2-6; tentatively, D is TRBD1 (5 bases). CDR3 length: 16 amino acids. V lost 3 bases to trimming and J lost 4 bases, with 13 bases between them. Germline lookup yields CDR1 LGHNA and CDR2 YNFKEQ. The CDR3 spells CASSQDTYSGANVLTF. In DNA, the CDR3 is TGTGCCAGCAGCCAGGACACATATTCCGGGGCCAACGTCCTGACTTTC.

The CDR3 loop is CASSVGGGDPRNTQYF. The CDR3 nucleotides are TGTGCCAGCAGCGTAGGTGGCGGGGACCCTCGAAATACGCAGTATTTT. J is TRBJ2-3 and V is TRBV9, with D possibly being TRBD2 (6 bases). CDR3 length equals 16 residues. Trimming removed 0 bases from V and 7 bases from J, with 18 bases in between. The V gene's germline CDR1 is SGDLS and CDR2 YYNGEE.

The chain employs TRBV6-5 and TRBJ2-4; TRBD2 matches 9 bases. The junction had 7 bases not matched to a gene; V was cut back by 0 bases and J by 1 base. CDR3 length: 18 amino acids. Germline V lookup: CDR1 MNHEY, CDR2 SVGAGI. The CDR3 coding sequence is TGTGCCAGCAGTTACTCGAAAGGGCTAGCGGGGGCCAAAAACATTCAGTACTTC. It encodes CASSYSKGLAGAKNIQYF.

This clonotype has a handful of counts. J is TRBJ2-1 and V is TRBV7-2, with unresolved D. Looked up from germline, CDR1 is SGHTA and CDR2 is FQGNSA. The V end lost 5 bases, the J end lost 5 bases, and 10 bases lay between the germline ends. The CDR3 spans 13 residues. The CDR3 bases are TGTGCCAGCAGCCGCCAAAGAGACAATGAGCAGTTCTTC. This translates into CASSRQRDNEQFF.

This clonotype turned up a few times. The CDR3 loop reads CATSRERGVSYNEQFF. CDR3 sequence (DNA): TGTGCCACCAGCAGGGAGCGGGGTGTATCCTACAATGAGCAGTTCTTC. The chain uses TRBV15 and TRBJ2-1; TRBD2 agrees at 7 bases. Unmatched junction bases numbered 6, after V lost 3 bases and J lost 1 base. The CDR3 spans 16 residues. Germline CDR1 is LNHNV and CDR2 is YYDKDF (reference sequence).

The CDR3 DNA follows: TGTGCCAGCAGCTTTACAGGGGGCGGGGGGCAGCCCCAGCATTTT. Translation: CASSFTGGGGQPQHF. The chain links TRBV11-2 to TRBJ1-5; 9 bases align to TRBD1. The CDR3 consists of 15 residues. V shed 3 bases and J 7 bases; nucleotides not matched to a gene: 7. Germline V CDR1 and CDR2: SGHAT, FQNNGV.

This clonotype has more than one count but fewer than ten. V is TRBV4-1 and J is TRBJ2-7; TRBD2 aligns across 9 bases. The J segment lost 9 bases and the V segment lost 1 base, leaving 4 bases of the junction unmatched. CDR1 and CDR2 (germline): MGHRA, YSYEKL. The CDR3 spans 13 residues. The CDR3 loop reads CASSQGLAGRQYF. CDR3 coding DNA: TGCGCCAGCAGCCAAGGGCTAGCGGGGAGGCAGTACTTC.

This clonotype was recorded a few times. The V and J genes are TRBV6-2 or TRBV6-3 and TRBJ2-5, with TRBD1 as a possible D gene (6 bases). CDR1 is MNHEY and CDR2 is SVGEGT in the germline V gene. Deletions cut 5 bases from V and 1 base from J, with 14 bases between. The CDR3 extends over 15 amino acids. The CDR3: CASSARTATQETQYF. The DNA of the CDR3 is TGTGCCAGCAGTGCTCGGACAGCAACCCAAGAGACCCAGTACTTC.

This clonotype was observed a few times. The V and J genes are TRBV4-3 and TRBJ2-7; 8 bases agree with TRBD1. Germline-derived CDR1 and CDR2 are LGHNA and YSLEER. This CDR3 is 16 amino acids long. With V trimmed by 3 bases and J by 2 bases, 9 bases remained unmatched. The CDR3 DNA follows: TGCGCCAGCAGCCAGGTCACAGGGGGTTCTCCCTACGAGCAGTACTTC. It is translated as CASSQVTGGSPYEQYF.